This TCR beta chain was sequenced during a study of CD8 T cells in ankylosing spondylitis. CDR3 size: 17 residues. J lost 5 bases, V lost 5 bases, and 11 bases had no gene match. Looked up from germline, CDR1 is SEHNR and CDR2 is FQNEAQ (reference sequence). Whole-study findings and limits: The study looked at matched synovial fluid samples from ankylosing spondylitis patients. Disease-linked clones were reported to be significantly enriched there. Made up of roughly 8 highly homologous variants, a TCR beta motif appeared characteristic of ankylosing spondylitis blood.

With respect to this clonotype: What it binds is not known.

TCRdb re-derived calls from the 5' RACE reads in MiXCR, one entry per CDR3 protein. The sample records about 90,000 distinct CDR3 sequences, about 9% being singletons. The V gene is TRBV7-9, the J gene TRBJ2-1; 11 bases line up with TRBD2. This TCR was sampled from a male donor with ankylosing spondylitis. Sequences were obtained from blood, either unsorted or a sorted T cell fraction (not recorded which). CDR3 in DNA: TGTGCCAGCAGCCTACCTAGCGGGGGGCAGGGCGACAATGAGCAGTTCTTC. It codes for CASSLPSGGQGDNEQFF. The complete variable domain, with remaining parts taken from reference TRBV7-9 and TRBJ2-1, reads DTGVSQNPRHKITKRGQNVTFRCDPISEHNRLYWYRQTLGQGPEFLTYFQNEAQLEKSRLLSDRFSAERPKGSFSTLEIQRTEQGDSAMYLCASSLPSGGQGDNEQFFGPGTRLTVL.